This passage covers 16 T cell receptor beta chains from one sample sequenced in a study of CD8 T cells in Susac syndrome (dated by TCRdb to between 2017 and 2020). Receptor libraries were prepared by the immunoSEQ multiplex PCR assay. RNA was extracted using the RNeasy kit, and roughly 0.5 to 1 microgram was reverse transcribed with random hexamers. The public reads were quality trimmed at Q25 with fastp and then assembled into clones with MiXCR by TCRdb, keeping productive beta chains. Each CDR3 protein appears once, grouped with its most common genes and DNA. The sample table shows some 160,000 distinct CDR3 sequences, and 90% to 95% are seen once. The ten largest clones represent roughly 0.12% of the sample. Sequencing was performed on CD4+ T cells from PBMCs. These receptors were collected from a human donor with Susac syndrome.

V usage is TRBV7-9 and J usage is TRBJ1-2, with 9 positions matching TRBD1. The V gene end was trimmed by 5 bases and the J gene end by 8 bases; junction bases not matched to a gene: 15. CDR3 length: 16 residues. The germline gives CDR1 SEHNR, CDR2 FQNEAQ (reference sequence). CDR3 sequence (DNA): TGTGCCAGCAGCATACAGCCGGGACAGGGTGTCCGCGGCTACACCTTC. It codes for CASSIQPGQGVRGYTF.

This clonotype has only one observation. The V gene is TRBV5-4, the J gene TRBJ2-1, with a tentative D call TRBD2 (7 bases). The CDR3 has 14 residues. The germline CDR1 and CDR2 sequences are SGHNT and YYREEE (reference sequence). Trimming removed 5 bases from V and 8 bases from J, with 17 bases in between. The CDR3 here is CASRRGGPADEQFF. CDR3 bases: TGTGCCAGCAGGCGCGGGGGCCCTGCCGATGAGCAGTTCTTC. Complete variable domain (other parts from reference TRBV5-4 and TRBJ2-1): ETGVTQSPTHLIKTRGQQVTLRCSSQSGHNTVSWYQQALGQGPQFIFQYYREEENGRGNFPPRFSGLQFPNYSSELNVNALELDDSALYLCASRRGGPADEQFFGPGTRLTVL.

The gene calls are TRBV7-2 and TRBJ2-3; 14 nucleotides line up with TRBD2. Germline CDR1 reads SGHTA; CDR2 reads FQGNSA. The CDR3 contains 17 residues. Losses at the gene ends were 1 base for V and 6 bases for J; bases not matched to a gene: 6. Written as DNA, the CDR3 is TGTGCCAGCAGCTTAGGACTAGCGGGGGGGCCTATTGATACGCAGTATTTT. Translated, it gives CASSLGLAGGPIDTQYF.

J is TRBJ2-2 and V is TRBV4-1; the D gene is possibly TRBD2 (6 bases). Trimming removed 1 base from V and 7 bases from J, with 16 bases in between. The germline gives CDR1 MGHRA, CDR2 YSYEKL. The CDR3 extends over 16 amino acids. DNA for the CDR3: TGCGCCAGCAGCCAAGGGGCGGGACTCATTGTCGGGGAGCTGTTTTTT. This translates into CASSQGAGLIVGELFF.

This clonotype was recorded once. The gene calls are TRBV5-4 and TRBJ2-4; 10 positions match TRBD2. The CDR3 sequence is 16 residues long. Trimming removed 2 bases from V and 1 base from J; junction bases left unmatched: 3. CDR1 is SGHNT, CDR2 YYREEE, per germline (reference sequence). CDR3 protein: CASSLHSGGAKNIQYF. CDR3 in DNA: TGTGCCAGCAGCTTACATAGCGGGGGGGCCAAAAACATTCAGTACTTC.

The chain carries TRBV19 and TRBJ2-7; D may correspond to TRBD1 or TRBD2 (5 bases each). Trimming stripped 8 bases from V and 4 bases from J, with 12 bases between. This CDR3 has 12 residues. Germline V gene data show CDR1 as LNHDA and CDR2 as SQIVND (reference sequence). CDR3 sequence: CASPGRGYEQYF. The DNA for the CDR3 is TGTGCCAGTCCGGGGCGCGGGTACGAGCAGTACTTC. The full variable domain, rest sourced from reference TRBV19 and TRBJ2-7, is DGGITQSPKYLFRKEGQNVTLSCEQNLNHDAMYWYRQDPGQGLRLIYYSQIVNDFQKGDIAEGYSVSREKKESFPLTVTSAQKNPTAFYLCASPGRGYEQYFGPGTRLTVT.

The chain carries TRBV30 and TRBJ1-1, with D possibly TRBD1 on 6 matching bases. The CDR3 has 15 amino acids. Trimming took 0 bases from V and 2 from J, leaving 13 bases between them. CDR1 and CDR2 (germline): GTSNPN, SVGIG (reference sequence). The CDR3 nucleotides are TGTGCCTGGAGTGTCCGGCGGGGGCATAACACTGAAGCTTTCTTT. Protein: CAWSVRRGHNTEAFF.

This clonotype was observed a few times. The CDR3 nucleotides are TGTGCCAGCAGTGATTGGGTCAGGGCCAACACCGGGGAGCTGTTTTTT. It specifies CASSDWVRANTGELFF. The chain is built from TRBV2 and TRBJ2-2, with D possibly being TRBD1 (5 bases). The germline V gene encodes CDR1 SNHLY and CDR2 FYNNEI. Trimming removed 3 bases at V and 2 bases at J, with 13 bases between. The CDR3 has 16 residues.

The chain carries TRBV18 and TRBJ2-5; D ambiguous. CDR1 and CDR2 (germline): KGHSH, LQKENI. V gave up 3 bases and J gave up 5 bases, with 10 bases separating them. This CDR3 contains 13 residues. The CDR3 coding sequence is TGTGCCAGCTCACCGGGTCAGAGGGAGACCCAGTACTTC. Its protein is CASSPGQRETQYF. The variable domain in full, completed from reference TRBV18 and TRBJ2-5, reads NAGVMQNPRHLVRRRGQEARLRCSPMKGHSHVYWYRQLPEEGLKFMVYLQKENIIDESGMPKERFSAEFPKEGPSILRIQQVVRGDSAAYFCASSPGQRETQYFGPGTRLLVL.

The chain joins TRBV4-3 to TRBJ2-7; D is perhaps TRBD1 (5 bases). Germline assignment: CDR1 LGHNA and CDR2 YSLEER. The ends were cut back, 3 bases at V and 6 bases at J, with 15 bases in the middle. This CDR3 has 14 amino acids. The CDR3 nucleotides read TGCGCCAGCAGCCACGCTAGGGGTCTAGGCGAGCAGTACTTC. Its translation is CASSHARGLGEQYF.

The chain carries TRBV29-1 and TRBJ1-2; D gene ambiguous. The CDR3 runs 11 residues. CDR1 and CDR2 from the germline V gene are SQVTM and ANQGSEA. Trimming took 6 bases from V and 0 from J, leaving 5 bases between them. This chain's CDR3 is CSVGSNYGYTF. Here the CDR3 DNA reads TGCAGCGTAGGCTCTAACTATGGCTACACCTTC.

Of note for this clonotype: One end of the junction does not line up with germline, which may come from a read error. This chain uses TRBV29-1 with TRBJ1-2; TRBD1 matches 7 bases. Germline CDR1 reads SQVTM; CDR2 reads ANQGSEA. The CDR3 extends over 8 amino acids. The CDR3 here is CSVAGTAF. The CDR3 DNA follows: TGCAGCGTTGCTGGGACAGCCTTC.

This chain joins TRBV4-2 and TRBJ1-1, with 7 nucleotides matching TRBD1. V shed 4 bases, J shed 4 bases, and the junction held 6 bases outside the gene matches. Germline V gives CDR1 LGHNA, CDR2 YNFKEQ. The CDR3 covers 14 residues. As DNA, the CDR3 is TGTGCCAGCAGCCGGCGACAGGGTGGCACTGAAGCTTTCTTT. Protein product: CASSRRQGGTEAFF.

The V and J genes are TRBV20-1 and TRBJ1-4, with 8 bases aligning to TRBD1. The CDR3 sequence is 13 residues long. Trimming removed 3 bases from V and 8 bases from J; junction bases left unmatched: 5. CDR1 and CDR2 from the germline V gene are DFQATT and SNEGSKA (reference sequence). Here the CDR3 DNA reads TGCAGTGCTAGCGACAGGGGAAGGGAAAAACTGTTTTTT. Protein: CSASDRGREKLFF.

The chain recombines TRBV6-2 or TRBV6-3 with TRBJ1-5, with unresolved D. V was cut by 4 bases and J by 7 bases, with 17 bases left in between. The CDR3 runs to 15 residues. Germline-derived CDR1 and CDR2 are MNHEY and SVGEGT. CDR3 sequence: CASSFRRPDVQPQHF. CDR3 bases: TGTGCCAGCAGTTTCCGCCGACCGGACGTGCAGCCCCAGCATTTT.

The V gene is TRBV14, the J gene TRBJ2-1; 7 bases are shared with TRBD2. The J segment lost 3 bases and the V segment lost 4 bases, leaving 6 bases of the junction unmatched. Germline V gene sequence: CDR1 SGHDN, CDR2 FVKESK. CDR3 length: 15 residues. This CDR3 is CASSPLGGGYNEQFF. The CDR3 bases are TGTGCCAGCAGCCCTTTAGGCGGGGGCTACAATGAGCAGTTCTTC.